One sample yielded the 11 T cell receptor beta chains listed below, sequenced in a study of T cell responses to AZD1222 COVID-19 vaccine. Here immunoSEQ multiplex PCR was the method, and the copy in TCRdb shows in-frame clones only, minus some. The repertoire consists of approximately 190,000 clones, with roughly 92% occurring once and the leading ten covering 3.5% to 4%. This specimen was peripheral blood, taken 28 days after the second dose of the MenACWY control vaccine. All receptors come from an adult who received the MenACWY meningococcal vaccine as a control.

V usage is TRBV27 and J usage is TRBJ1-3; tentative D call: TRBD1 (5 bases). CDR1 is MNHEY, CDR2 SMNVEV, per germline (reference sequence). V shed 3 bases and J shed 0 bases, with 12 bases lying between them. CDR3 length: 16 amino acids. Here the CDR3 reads CASSFRGPNSGNTIYF. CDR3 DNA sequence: TGTGCCAGCAGTTTTAGGGGACCGAACTCTGGAAACACCATATATTTT.

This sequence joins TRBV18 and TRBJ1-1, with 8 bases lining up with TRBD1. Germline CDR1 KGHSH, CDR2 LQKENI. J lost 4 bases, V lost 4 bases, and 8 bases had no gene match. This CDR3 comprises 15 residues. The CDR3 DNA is TGTGCCAGCTCACAGGGACAGGCTCGATTCACTGAAGCTTTCTTT. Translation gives CASSQGQARFTEAFF. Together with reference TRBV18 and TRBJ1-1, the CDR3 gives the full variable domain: NAGVMQNPRHLVRRRGQEARLRCSPMKGHSHVYWYRQLPEEGLKFMVYLQKENIIDESGMPKERFSAEFPKEGPSILRIQQVVRGDSAAYFCASSQGQARFTEAFFGQGTRLTVV.

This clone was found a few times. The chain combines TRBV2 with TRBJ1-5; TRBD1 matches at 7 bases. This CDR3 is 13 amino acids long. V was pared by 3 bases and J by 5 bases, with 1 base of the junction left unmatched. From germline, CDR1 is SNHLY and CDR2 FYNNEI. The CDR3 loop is CASSEQGDQPQHF. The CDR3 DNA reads TGTGCCAGCAGTGAGCAGGGGGATCAGCCCCAGCATTTT.

The CDR3 is CAWRQSYEQYF. Written as DNA, the CDR3 is TGTGCCTGGAGACAATCCTACGAGCAGTACTTC. This chain joins TRBV30 and TRBJ2-7; D gene ambiguous. The germline gives CDR1 GTSNPN, CDR2 SVGIG (reference sequence). CDR3 length equals 11 residues. V dropped 3 bases and J dropped 1 base, with 4 bases sitting between them.

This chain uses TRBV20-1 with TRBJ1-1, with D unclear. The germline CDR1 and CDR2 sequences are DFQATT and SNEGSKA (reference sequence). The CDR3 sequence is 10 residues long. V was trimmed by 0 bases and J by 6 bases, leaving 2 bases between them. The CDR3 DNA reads TGCAGTGCTAGAGACTCTGAAGCTTTCTTT. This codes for CSARDSEAFF.

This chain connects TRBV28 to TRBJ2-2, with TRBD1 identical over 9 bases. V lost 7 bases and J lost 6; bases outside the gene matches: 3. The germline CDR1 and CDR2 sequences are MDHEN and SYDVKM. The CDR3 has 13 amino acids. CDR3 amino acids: CASNRQGAGELFF. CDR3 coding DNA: TGTGCCAGCAATAGACAGGGGGCCGGGGAGCTGTTTTTT.

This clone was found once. The CDR3 DNA sequence: TGTGCCAGCAGTGAAGCGGGCGTTTCAAATCAGCCCCAGCATTTT. It translates to CASSEAGVSNQPQHF. J is TRBJ1-5 and V is TRBV6-1; D is uncertain. Germline V gene sequence: CDR1 MNHNS, CDR2 SASEGT. With 0 bases removed from V and 4 bases from J, the gap between germline ends came to 10 bases. The CDR3 loop spans 15 amino acids.

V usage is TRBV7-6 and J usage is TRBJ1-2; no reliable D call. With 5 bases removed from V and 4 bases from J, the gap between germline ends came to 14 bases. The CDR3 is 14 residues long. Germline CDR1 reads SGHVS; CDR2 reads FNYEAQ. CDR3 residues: CASSQTAGVYGYTF. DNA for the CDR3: TGTGCCAGCAGCCAGACGGCGGGTGTCTATGGCTACACCTTC.

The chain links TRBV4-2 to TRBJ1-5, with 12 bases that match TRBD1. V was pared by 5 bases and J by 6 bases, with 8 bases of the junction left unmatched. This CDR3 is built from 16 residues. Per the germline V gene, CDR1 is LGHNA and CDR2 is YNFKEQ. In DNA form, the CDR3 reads TGTGCCAGCAGCAGCACCGGGACAGGGGGCGGTCAGCCCCAGCATTTT. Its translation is CASSSTGTGGGQPQHF.

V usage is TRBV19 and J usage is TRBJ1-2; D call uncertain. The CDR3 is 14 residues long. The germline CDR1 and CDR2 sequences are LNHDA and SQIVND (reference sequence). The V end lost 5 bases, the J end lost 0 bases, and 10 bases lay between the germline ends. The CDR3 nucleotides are TGTGCCAGTAGTCAGGCGGGTTCTAACTATGGCTACACCTTC. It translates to CASSQAGSNYGYTF.

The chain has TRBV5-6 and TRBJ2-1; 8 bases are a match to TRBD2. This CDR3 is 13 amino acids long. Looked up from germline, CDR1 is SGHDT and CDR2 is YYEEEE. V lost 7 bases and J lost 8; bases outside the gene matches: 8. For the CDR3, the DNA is TGTGCCAGCGGGGGACTAGGTTACGATGAGCAGTTCTTC. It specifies CASGGLGYDEQFF. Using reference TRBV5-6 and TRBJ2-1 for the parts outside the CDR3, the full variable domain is DAGVTQSPTHLIKTRGQQVTLRCSPKSGHDTVSWYQQALGQGPQFIFQYYEEEERQRGNFPDRFSGHQFPNYSSELNVNALLLGDSALYLCASGGLGYDEQFFGPGTRLTVL.